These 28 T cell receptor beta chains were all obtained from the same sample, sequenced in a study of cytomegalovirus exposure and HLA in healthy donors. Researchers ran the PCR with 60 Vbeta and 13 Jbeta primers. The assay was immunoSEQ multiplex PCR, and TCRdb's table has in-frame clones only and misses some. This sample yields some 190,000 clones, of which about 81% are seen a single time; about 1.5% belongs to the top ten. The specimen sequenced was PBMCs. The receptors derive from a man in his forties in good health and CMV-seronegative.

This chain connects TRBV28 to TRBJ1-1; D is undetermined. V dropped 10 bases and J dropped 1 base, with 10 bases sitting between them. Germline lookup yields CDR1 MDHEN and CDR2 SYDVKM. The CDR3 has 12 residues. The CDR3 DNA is TGTGCCACCATCACACAGAACACTGAAGCTTTCTTT. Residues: CATITQNTEAFF.

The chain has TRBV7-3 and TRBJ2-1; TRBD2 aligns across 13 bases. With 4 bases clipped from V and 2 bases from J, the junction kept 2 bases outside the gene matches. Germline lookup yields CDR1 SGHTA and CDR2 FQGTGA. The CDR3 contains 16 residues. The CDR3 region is CASSSTSGGAYNEQFF. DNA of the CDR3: TGTGCCAGCAGCTCAACTAGCGGGGGGGCCTACAATGAGCAGTTCTTC.

The CDR3 reads CASSFQVGQGISSYEQYF. The CDR3 DNA reads as TGTGCCAGCAGTTTCCAAGTCGGACAGGGTATTAGCTCCTACGAGCAGTACTTC. This chain joins TRBV28 and TRBJ2-7; TRBD1 matches at 8 bases. This CDR3 region has 18 residues. Germline CDR1 and CDR2: MDHEN and SYDVKM. J was trimmed by 0 bases and V by 3 bases; bases with no gene match: 13.

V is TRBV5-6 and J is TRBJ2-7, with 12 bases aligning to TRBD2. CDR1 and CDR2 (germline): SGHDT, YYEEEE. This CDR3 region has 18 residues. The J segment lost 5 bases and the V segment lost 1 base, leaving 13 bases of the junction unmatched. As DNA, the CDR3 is TGTGCCAGCAGCTTGCGGATGAGGCTAGCGGGGGGGTTCAACGAGCAGTACTTC. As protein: CASSLRMRLAGGFNEQYF.

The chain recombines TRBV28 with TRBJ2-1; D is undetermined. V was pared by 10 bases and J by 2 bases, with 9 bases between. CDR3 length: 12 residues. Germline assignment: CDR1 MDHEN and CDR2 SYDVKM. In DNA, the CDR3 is TGTGCCACCTTGGGCCCCTACAATGAGCAGTTCTTC. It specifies CATLGPYNEQFF.

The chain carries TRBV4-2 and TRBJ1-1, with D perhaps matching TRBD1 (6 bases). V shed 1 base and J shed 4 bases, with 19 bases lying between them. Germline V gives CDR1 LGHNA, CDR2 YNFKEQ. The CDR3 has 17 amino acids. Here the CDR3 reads CASSQGFTDSLFTEAFF. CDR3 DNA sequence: TGTGCCAGCAGCCAAGGCTTCACGGACAGTCTATTCACTGAAGCTTTCTTT.

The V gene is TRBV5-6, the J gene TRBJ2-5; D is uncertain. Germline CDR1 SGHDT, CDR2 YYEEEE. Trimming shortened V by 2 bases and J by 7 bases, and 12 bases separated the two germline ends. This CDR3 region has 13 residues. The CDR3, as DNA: TGTGCCAGCAGCTTCGATCGGAGAGGGACCCAGTACTTC. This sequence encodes CASSFDRRGTQYF. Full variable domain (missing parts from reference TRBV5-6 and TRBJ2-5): DAGVTQSPTHLIKTRGQQVTLRCSPKSGHDTVSWYQQALGQGPQFIFQYYEEEERQRGNFPDRFSGHQFPNYSSELNVNALLLGDSALYLCASSFDRRGTQYFGPGTRLLVL.

For the CDR3, the DNA is TGTGCCAGCGGGAACGGGGTTGAGACCCAGTACTTC. It codes for CASGNGVETQYF. The gene calls are TRBV7-3 and TRBJ2-5, with D maybe TRBD2 (5 bases). The CDR3 loop spans 12 amino acids. Germline V gives CDR1 SGHTA, CDR2 FQGTGA. Trimming stripped 8 bases from V and 5 bases from J, with 12 bases between.

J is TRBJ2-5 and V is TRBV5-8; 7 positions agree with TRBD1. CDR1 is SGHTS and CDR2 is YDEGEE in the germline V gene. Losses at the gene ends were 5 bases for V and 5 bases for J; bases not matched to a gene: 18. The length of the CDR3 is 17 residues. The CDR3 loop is CASRRQGMMSDGETQYF. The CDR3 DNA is TGTGCCAGCAGGAGACAGGGTATGATGTCGGATGGGGAGACCCAGTACTTC.

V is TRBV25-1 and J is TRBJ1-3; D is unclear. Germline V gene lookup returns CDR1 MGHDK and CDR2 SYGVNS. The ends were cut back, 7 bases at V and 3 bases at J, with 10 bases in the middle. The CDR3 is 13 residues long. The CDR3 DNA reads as TGTGCCAGCATGCCGAACAGTGGAAACACCATATATTTT. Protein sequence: CASMPNSGNTIYF. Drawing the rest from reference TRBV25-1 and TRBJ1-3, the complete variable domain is EADIYQTPRYLVIGTGKKITLECSQTMGHDKMYWYQQDPGMELHLIHYSYGVNSTEKGDLSSESTVSRIRTEHFPLTLESARPSHTSQYLCASMPNSGNTIYFGEGSWLTVV.

CDR3 sequence reads: CATRSGQGWTEAFF. The CDR3 nucleotides read TGTGCCACCCGCTCTGGACAGGGTTGGACTGAAGCTTTCTTT. The genes are TRBV25-1 and TRBJ1-1; 8 nucleotides line up with TRBD1. The CDR3 consists of 14 residues. V gave up 10 bases and J gave up 5 bases; unmatched junction bases: 12. The germline V gene encodes CDR1 MGHDK and CDR2 SYGVNS.

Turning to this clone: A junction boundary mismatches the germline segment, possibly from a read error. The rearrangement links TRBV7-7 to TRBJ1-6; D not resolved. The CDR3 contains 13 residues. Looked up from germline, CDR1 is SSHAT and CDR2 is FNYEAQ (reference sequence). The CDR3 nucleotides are TGTGCTAGCAGCTTCGTGAGGGATTCACCCCTCCACTTT. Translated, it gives CASSFVRDSPLHF.

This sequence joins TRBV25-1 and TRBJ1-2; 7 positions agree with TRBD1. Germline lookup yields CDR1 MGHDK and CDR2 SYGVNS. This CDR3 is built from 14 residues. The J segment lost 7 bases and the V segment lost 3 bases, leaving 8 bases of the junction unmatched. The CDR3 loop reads CASSDSRQGSGYTF. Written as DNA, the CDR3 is TGTGCCAGCAGTGATTCCCGACAGGGCAGTGGCTACACCTTC.

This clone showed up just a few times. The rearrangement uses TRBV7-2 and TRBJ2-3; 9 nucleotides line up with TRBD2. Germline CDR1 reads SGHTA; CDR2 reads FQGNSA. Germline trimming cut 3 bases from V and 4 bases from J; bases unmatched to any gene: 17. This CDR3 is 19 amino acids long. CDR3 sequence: CASSFRGARLREGADTQYF. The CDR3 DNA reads TGTGCCAGCAGCTTCCGCGGGGCCAGGTTGCGGGAGGGGGCAGATACGCAGTATTTT.

CDR3 region: CASSLRTGPDEQFF. The CDR3 coding sequence is TGTGCCAGCAGTTTAAGGACAGGGCCGGATGAGCAGTTCTTC. The rearrangement links TRBV28 to TRBJ2-1; TRBD1 agrees at 8 bases. Trimming removed 2 bases from V and 8 bases from J; junction bases left unmatched: 5. This CDR3 is 14 amino acids long. The germline CDR1 and CDR2 sequences are MDHEN and SYDVKM. Full variable domain (remainder filled in from reference TRBV28 and TRBJ2-1): DVKVTQSSRYLVKRTGEKVFLECVQDMDHENMFWYRQDPGLGLRLIYFSYDVKMKEKGDIPEGYSVSREKKERFSLILESASTNQTSMYLCASSLRTGPDEQFFGPGTRLTVL.

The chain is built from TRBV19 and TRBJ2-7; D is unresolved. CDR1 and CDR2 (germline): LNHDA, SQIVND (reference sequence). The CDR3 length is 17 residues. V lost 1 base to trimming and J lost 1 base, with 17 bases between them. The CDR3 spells CASSIVSPVGRSYEQYF. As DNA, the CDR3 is TGTGCCAGTAGTATAGTCTCACCCGTTGGCAGATCCTACGAGCAGTACTTC.

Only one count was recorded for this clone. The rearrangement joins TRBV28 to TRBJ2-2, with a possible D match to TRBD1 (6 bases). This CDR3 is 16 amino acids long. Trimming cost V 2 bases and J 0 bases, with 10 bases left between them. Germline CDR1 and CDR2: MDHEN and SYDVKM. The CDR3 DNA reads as TGTGCCAGCAGTTTACAGGGGACCGCGAACACCGGGGAGCTGTTTTTT. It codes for CASSLQGTANTGELFF. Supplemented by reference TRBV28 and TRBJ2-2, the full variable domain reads DVKVTQSSRYLVKRTGEKVFLECVQDMDHENMFWYRQDPGLGLRLIYFSYDVKMKEKGDIPEGYSVSREKKERFSLILESASTNQTSMYLCASSLQGTANTGELFFGEGSRLTVL.

DNA of the CDR3: TGCGCCAGCAGCTGGACAGGGCAGGCTGAAGCTTTCTTT. Translated, it gives CASSWTGQAEAFF. The genes are TRBV5-1 and TRBJ1-1, with TRBD1 matching 8 bases. Trimming at V came to 3 bases and at J to 6 bases, leaving 4 bases not matched to a gene. The CDR3 totals 13 residues. The V gene's germline CDR1 is SGHRS and CDR2 YFSETQ.

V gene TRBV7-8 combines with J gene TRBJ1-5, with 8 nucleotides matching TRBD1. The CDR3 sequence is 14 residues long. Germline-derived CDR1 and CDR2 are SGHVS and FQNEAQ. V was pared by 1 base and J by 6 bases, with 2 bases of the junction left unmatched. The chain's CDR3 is CASSLGRGPQPQHF. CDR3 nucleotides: TGTGCCAGCAGCTTAGGCAGGGGGCCTCAGCCCCAGCATTTT.

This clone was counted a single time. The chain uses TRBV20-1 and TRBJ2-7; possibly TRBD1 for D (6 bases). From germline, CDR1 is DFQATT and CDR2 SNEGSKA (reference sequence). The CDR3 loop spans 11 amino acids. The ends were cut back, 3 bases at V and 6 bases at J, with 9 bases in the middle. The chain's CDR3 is CSASGQPEQYF. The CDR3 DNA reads TGCAGTGCTAGTGGACAGCCCGAGCAGTACTTC.

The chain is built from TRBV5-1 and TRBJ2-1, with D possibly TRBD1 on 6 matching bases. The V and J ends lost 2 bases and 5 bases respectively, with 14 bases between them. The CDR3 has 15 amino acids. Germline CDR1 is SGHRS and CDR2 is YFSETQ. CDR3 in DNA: TGCGCCAGCAGCTTTGGAACAGGGTGGAACAATGAGCAGTTCTTC. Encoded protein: CASSFGTGWNNEQFF.

The CDR3 coding sequence is TGTGCCAGCAGCTTACATCGGGGTAGGGCAGATACGCAGTATTTT. It yields the protein CASSLHRGRADTQYF. This chain uses TRBV7-9 with TRBJ2-3; TRBD2 might be the D (5 bases). V lost 2 bases, J lost 4 bases, and 13 bases lay in between. Germline-derived CDR1 and CDR2 are SEHNR and FQNEAQ (reference sequence). The CDR3 is 15 amino acids.

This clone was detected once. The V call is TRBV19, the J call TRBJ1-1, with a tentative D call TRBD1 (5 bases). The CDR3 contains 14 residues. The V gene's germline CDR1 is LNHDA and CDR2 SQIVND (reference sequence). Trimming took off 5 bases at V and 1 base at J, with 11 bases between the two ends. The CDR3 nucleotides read TGTGCCAGTAGTGCTGGACAAGGGAACACTGAAGCTTTCTTT. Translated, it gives CASSAGQGNTEAFF.

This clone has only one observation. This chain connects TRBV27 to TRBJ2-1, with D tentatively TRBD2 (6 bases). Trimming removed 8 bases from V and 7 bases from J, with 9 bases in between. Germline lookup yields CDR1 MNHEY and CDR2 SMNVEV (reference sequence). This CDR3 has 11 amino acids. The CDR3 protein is CASYSGNEQFF. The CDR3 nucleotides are TGTGCCAGCTATAGCGGAAATGAGCAGTTCTTC.

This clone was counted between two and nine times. The CDR3 DNA reads TGTGCCAGCAGCTACTTAGCGGGGCCATTTGTAGATACGCAGTATTTT. It encodes CASSYLAGPFVDTQYF. The rearrangement joins TRBV5-4 to TRBJ2-3, with TRBD2 matching over 8 bases. Germline V gene sequence: CDR1 SGHNT, CDR2 YYREEE (reference sequence). The CDR3 is 16 residues long. After removal of 3 bases from V and 5 bases from J, the junction contained 11 bases not matched to a gene.

CDR3 in DNA: TGTGCCAGCTCACCCGGGACAGGGACCTTCTATGGCTACACCTTC. Amino acids: CASSPGTGTFYGYTF. The rearrangement links TRBV18 to TRBJ1-2; 9 bases fit TRBD1. CDR1 KGHSH and CDR2 LQKENI come from the germline V gene. V lost 3 bases, J lost 4 bases, and 6 bases stayed unmatched. The CDR3 runs 15 residues.

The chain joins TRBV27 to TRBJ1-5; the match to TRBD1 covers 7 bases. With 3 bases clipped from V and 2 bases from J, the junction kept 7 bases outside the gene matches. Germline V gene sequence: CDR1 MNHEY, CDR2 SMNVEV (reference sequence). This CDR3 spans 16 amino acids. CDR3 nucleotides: TGTGCCAGCAGTTTTGTAAGCAGGGGGGGCAATCAGCCCCAGCATTTT. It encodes CASSFVSRGGNQPQHF.

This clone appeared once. The CDR3 nucleotides are TGCAGCGTGGGGGGGTATGGCTACACCTTC. It yields the protein CSVGGYGYTF. The chain has TRBV29-1 and TRBJ1-2, with a possible D match to TRBD1 (5 bases). CDR3 length equals 10 residues. Trimming removed 6 bases at V and 5 bases at J, with 7 bases between. Germline V gene lookup returns CDR1 SQVTM and CDR2 ANQGSEA.